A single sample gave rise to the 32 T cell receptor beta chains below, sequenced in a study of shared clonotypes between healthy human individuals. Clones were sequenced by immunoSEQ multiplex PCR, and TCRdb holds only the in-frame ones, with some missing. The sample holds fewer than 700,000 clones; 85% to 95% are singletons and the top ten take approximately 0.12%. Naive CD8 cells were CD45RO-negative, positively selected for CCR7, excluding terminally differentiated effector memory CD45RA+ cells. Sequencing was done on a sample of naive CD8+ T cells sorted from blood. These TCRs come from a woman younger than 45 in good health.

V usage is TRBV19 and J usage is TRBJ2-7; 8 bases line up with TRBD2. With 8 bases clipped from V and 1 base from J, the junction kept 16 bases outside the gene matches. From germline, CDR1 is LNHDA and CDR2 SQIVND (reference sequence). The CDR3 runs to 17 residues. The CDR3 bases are TGTGCCAGTTGGGGGGGATCTACTAGCGGCCAATCCTACGAGCAGTACTTC. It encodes CASWGGSTSGQSYEQYF.

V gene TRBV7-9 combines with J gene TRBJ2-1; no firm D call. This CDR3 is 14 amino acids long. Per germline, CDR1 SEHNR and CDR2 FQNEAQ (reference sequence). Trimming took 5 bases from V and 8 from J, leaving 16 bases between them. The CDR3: CASSASRLGYEQFF. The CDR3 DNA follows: TGTGCCAGCAGCGCGTCAAGGCTAGGGTATGAGCAGTTCTTC. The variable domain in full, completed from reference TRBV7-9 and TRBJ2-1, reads DTGVSQNPRHKITKRGQNVTFRCDPISEHNRLYWYRQTLGQGPEFLTYFQNEAQLEKSRLLSDRFSAERPKGSFSTLEIQRTEQGDSAMYLCASSASRLGYEQFFGPGTRLTVL.

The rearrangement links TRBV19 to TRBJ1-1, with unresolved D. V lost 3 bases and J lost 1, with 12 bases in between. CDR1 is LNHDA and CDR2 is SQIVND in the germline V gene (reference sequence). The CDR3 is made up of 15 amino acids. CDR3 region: CASSIFYVENTEAFF. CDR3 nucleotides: TGTGCCAGTAGTATTTTCTACGTGGAGAACACTGAAGCTTTCTTT. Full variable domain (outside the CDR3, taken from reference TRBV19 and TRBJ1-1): DGGITQSPKYLFRKEGQNVTLSCEQNLNHDAMYWYRQDPGQGLRLIYYSQIVNDFQKGDIAEGYSVSREKKESFPLTVTSAQKNPTAFYLCASSIFYVENTEAFFGQGTRLTVV.

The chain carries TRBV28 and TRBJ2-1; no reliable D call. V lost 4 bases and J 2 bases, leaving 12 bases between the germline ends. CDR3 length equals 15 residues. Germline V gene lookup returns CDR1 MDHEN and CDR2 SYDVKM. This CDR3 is CASSSRLSTYNEQFF. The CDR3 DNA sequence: TGTGCCAGCAGTTCTCGGCTATCCACCTACAATGAGCAGTTCTTC.

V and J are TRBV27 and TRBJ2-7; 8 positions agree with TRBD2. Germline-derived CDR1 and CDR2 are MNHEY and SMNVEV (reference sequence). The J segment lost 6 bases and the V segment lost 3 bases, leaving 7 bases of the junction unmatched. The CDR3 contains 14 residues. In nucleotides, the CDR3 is TGTGCCAGCAGTTTTAGCGGGGTTATTTCCGAGCAGTACTTC. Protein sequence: CASSFSGVISEQYF.

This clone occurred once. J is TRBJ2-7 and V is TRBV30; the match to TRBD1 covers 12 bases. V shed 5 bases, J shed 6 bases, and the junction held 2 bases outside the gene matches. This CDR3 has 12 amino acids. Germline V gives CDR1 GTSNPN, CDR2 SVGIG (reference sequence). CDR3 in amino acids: CAWGTGGPEQYF. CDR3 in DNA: TGTGCCTGGGGGACAGGGGGCCCCGAGCAGTACTTC.

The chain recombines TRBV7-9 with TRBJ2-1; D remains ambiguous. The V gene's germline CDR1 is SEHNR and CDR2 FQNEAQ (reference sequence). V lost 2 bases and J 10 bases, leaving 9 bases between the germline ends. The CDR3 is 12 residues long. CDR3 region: CASSLSTGEQFF. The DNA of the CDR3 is TGTGCCAGCAGCTTATCTACCGGGGAGCAGTTCTTC. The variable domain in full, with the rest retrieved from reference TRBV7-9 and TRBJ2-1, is DTGVSQNPRHKITKRGQNVTFRCDPISEHNRLYWYRQTLGQGPEFLTYFQNEAQLEKSRLLSDRFSAERPKGSFSTLEIQRTEQGDSAMYLCASSLSTGEQFFGPGTRLTVL.

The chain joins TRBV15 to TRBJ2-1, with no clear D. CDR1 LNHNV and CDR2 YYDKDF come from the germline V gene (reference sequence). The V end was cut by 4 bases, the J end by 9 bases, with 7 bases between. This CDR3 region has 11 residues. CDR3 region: CATSNSVEQFF. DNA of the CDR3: TGTGCCACCAGCAATTCGGTTGAGCAGTTCTTC.

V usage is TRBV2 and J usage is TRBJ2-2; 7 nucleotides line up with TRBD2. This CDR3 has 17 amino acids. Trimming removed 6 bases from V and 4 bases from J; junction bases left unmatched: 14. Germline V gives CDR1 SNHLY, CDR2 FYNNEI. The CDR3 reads CASSPGGRSPATGELFF. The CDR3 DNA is TGTGCCAGCAGCCCGGGGGGTAGGAGCCCTGCCACCGGGGAGCTGTTTTTT.

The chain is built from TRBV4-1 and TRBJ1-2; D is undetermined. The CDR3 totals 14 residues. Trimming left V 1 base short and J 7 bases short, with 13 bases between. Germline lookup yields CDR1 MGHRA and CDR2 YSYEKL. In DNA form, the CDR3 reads TGCGCCAGCAGCCAAGGTATGGTTTCCGGTGGCTACACCTTC. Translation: CASSQGMVSGGYTF.

The CDR3 sequence is CASRGTAGPNEKLFF. In nucleotides, the CDR3 is TGTGCCAGCAGAGGGACGGCGGGACCTAATGAAAAACTGTTTTTT. This chain uses TRBV25-1 with TRBJ1-4, with D possibly being TRBD1 (5 bases). The V gene lost 6 bases and the J gene lost 3 bases, with 14 bases spanning the gap. CDR1 and CDR2 (germline): MGHDK, SYGVNS. The CDR3 is 15 residues long.

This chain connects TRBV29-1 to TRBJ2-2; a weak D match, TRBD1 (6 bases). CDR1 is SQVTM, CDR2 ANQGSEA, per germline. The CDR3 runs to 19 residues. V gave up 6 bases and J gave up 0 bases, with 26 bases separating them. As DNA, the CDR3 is TGCAGCGTATCTCGGACAGCTCAATCGCCTCTGTCGAACACCGGGGAGCTGTTTTTT. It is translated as CSVSRTAQSPLSNTGELFF.

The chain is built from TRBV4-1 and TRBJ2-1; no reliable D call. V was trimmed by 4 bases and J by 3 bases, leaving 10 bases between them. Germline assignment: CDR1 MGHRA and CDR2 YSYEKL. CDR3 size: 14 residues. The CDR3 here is CASSPRPVYNEQFF. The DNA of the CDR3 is TGCGCCAGCAGCCCACGGCCCGTCTACAATGAGCAGTTCTTC.

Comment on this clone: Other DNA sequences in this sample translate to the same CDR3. The CDR3 loop reads CASSLRLNTEAFF. In DNA form, the CDR3 reads TGTGCCAGCAGTTTACGGCTGAACACTGAAGCTTTCTTT. The chain employs TRBV28 and TRBJ1-1; no clear D. The CDR3 is made up of 13 amino acids. The V end lost 2 bases, the J end lost 0 bases, and 4 bases lay between the germline ends. Looked up from germline, CDR1 is MDHEN and CDR2 is SYDVKM.

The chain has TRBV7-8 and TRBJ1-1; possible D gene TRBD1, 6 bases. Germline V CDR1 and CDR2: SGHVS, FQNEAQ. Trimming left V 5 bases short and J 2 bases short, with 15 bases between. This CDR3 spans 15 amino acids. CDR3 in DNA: TGTGCCAGCAGCCCCCAGGTGGGGGGCAACACTGAAGCTTTCTTT. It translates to CASSPQVGGNTEAFF.

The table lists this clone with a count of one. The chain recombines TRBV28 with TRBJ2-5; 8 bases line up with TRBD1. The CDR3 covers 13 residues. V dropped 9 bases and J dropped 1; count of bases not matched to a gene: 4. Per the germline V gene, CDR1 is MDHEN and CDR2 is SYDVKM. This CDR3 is CASMDRAQETQYF. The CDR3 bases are TGTGCCAGTATGGACAGGGCCCAAGAGACCCAGTACTTC.

DNA of the CDR3: TGCGCCAGCAGCCCCTCCGGGACAGGGGCCGCCCCGTCCTACGAGCAGTACTTC. Its translation: CASSPSGTGAAPSYEQYF. V and J are TRBV4-1 and TRBJ2-7; TRBD1 matches 10 bases. This CDR3 contains 18 residues. The germline gives CDR1 MGHRA, CDR2 YSYEKL. V was pared by 4 bases and J by 1 base, with 13 bases of the junction left unmatched.

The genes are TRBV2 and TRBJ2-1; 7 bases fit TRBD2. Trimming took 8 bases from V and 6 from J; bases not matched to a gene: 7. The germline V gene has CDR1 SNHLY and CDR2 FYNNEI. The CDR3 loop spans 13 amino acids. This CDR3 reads CASLSSGGNEQFF. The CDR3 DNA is TGTGCCAGCTTGTCTAGCGGCGGCAATGAGCAGTTCTTC.

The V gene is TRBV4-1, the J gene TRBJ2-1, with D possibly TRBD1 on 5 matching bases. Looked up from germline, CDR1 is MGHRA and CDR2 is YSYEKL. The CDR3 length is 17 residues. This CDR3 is CVNRRKWRSPTDNEQFF. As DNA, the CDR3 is TGCGTCAACCGACGCAAGTGGCGTAGCCCGACAGACAATGAGCAGTTCTTC.

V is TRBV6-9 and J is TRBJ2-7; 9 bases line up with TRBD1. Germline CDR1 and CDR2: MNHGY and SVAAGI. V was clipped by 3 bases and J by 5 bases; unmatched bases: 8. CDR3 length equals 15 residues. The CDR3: CASSYSGTGFNEQYF. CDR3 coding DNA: TGTGCCAGCAGTTACTCCGGGACAGGGTTTAACGAGCAGTACTTC.

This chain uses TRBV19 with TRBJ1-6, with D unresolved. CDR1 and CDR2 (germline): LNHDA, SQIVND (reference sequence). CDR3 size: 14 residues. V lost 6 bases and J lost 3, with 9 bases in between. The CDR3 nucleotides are TGTGCCAGTAGCTACAGTGACTATAATTCACCCCTCCACTTT. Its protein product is CASSYSDYNSPLHF.

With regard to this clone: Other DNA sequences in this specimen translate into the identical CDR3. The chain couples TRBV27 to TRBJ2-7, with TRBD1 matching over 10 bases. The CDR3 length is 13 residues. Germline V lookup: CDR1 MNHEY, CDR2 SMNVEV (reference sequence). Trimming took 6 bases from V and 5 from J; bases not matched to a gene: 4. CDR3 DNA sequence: TGTGCCAGCAGAGGCGGGACAGGGGACGAGCAGTACTTC. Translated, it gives CASRGGTGDEQYF.

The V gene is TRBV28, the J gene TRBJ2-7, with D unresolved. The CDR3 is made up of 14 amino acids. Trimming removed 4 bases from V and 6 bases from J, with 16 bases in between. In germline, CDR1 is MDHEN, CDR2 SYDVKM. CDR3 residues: CASSSLTFAGEQYF. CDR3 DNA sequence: TGTGCCAGCAGTTCCTTGACCTTCGCTGGCGAGCAGTACTTC. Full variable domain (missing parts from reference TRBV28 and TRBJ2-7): DVKVTQSSRYLVKRTGEKVFLECVQDMDHENMFWYRQDPGLGLRLIYFSYDVKMKEKGDIPEGYSVSREKKERFSLILESASTNQTSMYLCASSSLTFAGEQYFGPGTRLTVT.

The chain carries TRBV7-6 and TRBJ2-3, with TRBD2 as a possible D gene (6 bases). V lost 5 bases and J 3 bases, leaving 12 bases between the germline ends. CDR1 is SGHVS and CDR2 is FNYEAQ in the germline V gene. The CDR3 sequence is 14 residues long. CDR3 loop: CASSRSGETDTQYF. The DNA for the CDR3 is TGTGCCAGCAGCCGGTCGGGGGAGACAGATACGCAGTATTTT.

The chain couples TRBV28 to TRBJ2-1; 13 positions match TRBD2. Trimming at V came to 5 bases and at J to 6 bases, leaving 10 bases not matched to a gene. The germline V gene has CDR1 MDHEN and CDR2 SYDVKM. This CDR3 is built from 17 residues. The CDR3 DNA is TGTGCCAGCAGTCCCTTCATAGGACTAGCGGGAGTCAATGAGCAGTTCTTC. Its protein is CASSPFIGLAGVNEQFF.

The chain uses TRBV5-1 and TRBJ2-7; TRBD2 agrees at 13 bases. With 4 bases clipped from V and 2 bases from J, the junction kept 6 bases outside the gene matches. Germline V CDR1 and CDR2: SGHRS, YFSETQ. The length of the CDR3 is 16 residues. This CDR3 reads CASSEGLAGVTYEQYF. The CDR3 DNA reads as TGCGCCAGCAGCGAAGGACTAGCGGGAGTTACCTACGAGCAGTACTTC.

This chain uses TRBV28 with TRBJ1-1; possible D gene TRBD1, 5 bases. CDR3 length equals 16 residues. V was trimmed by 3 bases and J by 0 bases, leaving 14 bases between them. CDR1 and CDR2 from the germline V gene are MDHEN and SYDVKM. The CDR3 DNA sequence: TGTGCCAGCAGTTTTGTGGTCCGACAGATGAACACTGAAGCTTTCTTT. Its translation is CASSFVVRQMNTEAFF. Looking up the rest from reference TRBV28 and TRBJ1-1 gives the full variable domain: DVKVTQSSRYLVKRTGEKVFLECVQDMDHENMFWYRQDPGLGLRLIYFSYDVKMKEKGDIPEGYSVSREKKERFSLILESASTNQTSMYLCASSFVVRQMNTEAFFGQGTRLTVV.

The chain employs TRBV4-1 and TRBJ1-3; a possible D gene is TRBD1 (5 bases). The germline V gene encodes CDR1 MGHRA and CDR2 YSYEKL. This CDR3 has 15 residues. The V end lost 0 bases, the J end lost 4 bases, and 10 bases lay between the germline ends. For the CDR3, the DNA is TGCGCCAGCAGCCAAGATAGGGGCCAAGGAAACACCATATATTTT. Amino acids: CASSQDRGQGNTIYF.

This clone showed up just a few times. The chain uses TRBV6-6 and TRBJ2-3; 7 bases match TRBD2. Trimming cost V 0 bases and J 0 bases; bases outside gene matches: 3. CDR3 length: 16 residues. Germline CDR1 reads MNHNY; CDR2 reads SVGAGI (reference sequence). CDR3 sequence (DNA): TGTGCCAGCAGTTACTCCCTAGCGGAAAGCACAGATACGCAGTATTTT. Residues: CASSYSLAESTDTQYF.

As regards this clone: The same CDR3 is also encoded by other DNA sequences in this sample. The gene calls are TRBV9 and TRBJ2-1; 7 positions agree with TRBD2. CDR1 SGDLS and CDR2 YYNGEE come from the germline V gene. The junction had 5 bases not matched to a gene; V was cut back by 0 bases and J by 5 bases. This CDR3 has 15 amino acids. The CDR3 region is CASSVGASGNNEQFF. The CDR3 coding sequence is TGTGCCAGCAGCGTAGGGGCTAGCGGTAACAATGAGCAGTTCTTC.

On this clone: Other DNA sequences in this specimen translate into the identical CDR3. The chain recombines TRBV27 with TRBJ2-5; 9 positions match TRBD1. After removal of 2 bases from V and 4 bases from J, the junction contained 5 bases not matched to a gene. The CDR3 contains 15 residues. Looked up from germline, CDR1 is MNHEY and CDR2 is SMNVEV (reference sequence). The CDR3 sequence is CASSLGTGGRETQYF. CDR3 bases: TGTGCCAGCAGTTTAGGAACAGGGGGCAGAGAGACCCAGTACTTC.

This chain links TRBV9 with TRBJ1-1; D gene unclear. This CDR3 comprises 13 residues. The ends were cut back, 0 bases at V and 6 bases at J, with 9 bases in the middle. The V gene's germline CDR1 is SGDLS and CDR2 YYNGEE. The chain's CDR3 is CASSVGSGAEAFF. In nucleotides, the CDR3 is TGTGCCAGCAGCGTAGGTTCCGGGGCTGAAGCTTTCTTT. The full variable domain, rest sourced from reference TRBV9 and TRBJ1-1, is DSGVTQTPKHLITATGQRVTLRCSPRSGDLSVYWYQQSLDQGLQFLIQYYNGEERAKGNILERFSAQQFPDLHSELNLSSLELGDSALYFCASSVGSGAEAFFGQGTRLTVV.